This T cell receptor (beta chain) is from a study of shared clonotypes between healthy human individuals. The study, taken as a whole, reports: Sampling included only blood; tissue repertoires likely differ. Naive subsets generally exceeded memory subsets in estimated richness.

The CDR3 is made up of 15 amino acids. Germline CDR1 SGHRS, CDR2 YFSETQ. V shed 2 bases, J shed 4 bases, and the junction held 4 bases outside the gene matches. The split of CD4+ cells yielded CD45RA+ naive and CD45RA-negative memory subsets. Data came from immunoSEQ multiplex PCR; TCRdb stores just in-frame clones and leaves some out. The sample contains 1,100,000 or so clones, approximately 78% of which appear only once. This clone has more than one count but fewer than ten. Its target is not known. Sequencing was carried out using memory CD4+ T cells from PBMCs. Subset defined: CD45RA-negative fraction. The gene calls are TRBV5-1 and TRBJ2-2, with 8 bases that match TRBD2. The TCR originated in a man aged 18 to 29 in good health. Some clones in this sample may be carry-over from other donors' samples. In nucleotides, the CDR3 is TGCGCCAGCAGCTTCGGGAGGGGAGGCACCGGGGAGCTGTTTTTT. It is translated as CASSFGRGGTGELFF.